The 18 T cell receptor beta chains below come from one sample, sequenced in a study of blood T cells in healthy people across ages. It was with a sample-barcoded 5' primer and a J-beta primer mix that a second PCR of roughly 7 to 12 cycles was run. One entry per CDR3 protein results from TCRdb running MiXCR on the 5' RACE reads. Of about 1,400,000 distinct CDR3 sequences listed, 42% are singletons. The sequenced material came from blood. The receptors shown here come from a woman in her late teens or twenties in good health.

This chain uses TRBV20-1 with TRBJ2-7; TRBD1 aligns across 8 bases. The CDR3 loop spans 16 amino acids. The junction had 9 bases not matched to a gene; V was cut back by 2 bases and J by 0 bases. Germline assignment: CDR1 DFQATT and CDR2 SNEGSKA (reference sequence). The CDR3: CSARPSGQEISYEQYF. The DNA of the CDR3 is TGCAGTGCTAGACCATCGGGACAGGAAATCTCCTACGAGCAGTACTTC.

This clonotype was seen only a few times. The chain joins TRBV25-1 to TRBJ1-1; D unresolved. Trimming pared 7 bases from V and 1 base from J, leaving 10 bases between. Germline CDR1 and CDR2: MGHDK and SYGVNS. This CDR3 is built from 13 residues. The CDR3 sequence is CASTQNPNTEAFF. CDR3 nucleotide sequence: TGTGCCAGCACCCAGAACCCGAACACTGAAGCTTTCTTT.

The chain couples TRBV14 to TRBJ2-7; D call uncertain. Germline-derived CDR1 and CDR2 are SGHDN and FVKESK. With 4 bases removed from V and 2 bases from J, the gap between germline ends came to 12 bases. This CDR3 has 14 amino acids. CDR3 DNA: TGTGCCAGCAGCCTCGGGTACGCAACCTACGAGCAGTACTTC. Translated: CASSLGYATYEQYF.

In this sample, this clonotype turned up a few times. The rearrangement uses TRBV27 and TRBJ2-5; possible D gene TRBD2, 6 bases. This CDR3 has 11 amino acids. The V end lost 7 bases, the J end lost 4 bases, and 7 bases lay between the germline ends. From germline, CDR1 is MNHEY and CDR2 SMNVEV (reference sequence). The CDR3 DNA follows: TGTGCCAGCATCGGGGGAGAGACCCAGTACTTC. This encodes CASIGGETQYF.

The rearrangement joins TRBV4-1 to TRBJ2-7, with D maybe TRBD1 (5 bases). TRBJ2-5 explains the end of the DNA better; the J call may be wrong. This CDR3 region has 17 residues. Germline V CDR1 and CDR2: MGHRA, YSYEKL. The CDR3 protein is CASSQVWSGSEWETQYF. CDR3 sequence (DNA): TGCGCCAGCAGCCAAGTTTGGTCAGGGTCCGAGTGGGAGACCCAGTACTTC.

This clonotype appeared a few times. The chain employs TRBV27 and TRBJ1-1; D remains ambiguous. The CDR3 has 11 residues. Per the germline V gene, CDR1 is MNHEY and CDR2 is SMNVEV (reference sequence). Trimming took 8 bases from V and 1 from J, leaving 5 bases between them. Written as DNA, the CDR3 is TGTGCCAGCGTTGGGAACACTGAAGCTTTCTTT. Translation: CASVGNTEAFF.

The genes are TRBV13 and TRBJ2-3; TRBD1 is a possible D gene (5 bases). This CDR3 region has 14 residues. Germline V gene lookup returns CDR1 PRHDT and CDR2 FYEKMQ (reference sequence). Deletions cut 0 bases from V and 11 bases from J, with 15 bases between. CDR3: CASSLGQQAGGQYF. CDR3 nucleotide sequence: TGTGCCAGCAGCTTAGGCCAACAGGCTGGTGGGCAGTATTTT.

The CDR3 spells CAWTISGTGLYEQYF. The CDR3 DNA sequence: TGTGCCTGGACCATCTCAGGGACAGGCCTTTACGAGCAGTACTTC. The chain couples TRBV30 to TRBJ2-4; 8 bases line up with TRBD1. The better agreement between TRBJ2-7 and the DNA end casts doubt on the J call. The CDR3 runs to 15 residues. Germline V CDR1 and CDR2: GTSNPN, SVGIG (reference sequence).

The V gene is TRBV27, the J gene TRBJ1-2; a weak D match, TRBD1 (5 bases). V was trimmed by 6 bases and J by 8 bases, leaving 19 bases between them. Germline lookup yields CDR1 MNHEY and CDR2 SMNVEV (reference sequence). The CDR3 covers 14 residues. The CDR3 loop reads CASSLGGEGSGYTF. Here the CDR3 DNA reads TGTGCCAGCAGCCTGGGGGGGGAAGGCTCGGGCTACACCTTC.

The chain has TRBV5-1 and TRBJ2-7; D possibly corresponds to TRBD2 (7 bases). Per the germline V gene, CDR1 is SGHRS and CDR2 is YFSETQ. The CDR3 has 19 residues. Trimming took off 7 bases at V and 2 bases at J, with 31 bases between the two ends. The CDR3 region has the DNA TGCGCCAGCTGCGACGCGGGGGCAGCAATCGAGCGGTGGGCCTACGAGCAGTACTTC. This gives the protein CASCDAGAAIERWAYEQYF. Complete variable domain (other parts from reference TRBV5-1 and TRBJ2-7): KAGVTQTPRYLIKTRGQQVTLSCSPISGHRSVSWYQQTPGQGLQFLFEYFSETQRNKGNFPGRFSGRQFSNSRSEMNVSTLELGDSALYLCASCDAGAAIERWAYEQYFGPGTRLTVT.

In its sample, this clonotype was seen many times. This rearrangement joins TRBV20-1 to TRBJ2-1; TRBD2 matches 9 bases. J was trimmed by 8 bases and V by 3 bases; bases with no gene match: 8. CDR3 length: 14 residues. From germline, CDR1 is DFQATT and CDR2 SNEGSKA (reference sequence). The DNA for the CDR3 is TGCAGTGCTAGGGACGGACTAGCGCTGGATGAGCAGTTCTTC. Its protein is CSARDGLALDEQFF.

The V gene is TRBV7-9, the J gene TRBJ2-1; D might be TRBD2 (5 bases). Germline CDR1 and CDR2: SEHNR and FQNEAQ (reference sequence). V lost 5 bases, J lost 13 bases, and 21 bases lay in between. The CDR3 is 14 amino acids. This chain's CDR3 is CASSLPGMQETQFF. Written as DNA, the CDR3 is TGTGCCAGCAGCCTACCGGGGATGCAAGAGACCCAGTTCTTC.

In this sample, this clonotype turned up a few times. This CDR3 is CASSTPLGGQQIYEQYF. Written as DNA, the CDR3 is TGTGCCAGCAGTACACCGTTAGGGGGACAGCAGATCTACGAGCAGTACTTC. This rearrangement joins TRBV28 to TRBJ2-7; 7 nucleotides match TRBD1. The V gene end was trimmed by 5 bases and the J gene end by 3 bases; junction bases not matched to a gene: 16. CDR1 is MDHEN and CDR2 is SYDVKM in the germline V gene. The CDR3 is 17 amino acids.

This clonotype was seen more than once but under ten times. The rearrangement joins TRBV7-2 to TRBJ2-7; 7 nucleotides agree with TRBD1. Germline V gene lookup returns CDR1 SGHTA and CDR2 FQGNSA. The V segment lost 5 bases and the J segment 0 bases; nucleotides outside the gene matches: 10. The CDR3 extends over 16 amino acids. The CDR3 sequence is CASSTYRGALSYEQYF. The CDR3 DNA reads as TGTGCCAGCAGCACCTACAGGGGCGCCCTCTCCTACGAGCAGTACTTC.

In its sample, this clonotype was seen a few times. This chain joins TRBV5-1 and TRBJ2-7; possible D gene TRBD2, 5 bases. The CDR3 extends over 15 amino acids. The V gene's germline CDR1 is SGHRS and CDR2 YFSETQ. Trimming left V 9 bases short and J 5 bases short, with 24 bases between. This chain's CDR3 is CANPPLSRSGHEQYF. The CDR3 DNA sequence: TGCGCCAACCCTCCTCTCTCTCGCAGCGGTCACGAGCAGTACTTC.

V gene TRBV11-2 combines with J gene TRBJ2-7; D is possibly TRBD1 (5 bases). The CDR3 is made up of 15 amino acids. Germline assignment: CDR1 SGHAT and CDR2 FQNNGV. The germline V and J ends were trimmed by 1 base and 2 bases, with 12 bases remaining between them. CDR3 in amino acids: CASSLVRVGTYEQYF. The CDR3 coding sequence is TGTGCCAGCAGCTTAGTCAGGGTAGGGACCTACGAGCAGTACTTC.

CDR3 amino acids: CASSLGGDTAFYEQYF. CDR3 coding DNA: TGTGCCAGCAGCTTGGGAGGAGATACCGCCTTCTACGAGCAGTACTTC. This chain links TRBV5-5 with TRBJ2-1; D not resolved. The J call could be wrong; TRBJ2-7 is a better fit for the DNA end. CDR1 is SGHKS, CDR2 YYEKEE, per germline (reference sequence). The length of the CDR3 is 16 residues.

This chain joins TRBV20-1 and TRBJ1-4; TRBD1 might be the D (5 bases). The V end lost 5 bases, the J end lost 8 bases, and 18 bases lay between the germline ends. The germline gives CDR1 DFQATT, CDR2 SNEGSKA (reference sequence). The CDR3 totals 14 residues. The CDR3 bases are TGCAGTGCTTCTGGCGGGACGGTGGGGGAAAAACTGTTTTTT. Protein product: CSASGGTVGEKLFF.